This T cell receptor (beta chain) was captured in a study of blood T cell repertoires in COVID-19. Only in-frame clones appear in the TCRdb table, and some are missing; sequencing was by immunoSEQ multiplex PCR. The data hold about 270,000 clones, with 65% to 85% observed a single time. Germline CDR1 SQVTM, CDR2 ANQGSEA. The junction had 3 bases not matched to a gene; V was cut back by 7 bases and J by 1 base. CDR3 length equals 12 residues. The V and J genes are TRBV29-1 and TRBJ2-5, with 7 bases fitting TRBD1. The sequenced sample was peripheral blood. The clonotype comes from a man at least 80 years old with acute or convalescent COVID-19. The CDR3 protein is CSAAGGQETQYF. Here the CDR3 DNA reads TGCAGCGCCGCAGGGGGCCAAGAGACCCAGTACTTC.